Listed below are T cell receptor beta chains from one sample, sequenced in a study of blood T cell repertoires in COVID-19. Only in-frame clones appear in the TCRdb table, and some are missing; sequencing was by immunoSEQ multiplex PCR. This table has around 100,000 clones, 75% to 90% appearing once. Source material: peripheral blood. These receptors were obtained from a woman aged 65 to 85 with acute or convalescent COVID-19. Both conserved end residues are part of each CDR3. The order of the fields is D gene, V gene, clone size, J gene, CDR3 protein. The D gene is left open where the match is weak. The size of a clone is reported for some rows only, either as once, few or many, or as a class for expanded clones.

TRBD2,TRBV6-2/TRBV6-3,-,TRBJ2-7,CASSLSGGAHF
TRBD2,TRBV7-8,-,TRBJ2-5,CASSFASGVQETQYF
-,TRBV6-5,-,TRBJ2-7,CATRRHLSYEQYF
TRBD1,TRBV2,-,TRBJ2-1,CASRRQGDEQFF
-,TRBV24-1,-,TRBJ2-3,CATPWGGIRTDTQYF
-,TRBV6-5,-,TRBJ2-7,CASSSDSLPYEQYF
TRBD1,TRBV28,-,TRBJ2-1,CASSTRQGPSYNEQFF
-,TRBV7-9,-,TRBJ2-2,CASGLNTGELFF
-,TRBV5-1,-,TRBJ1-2,CASSLGGSSLDGYTF
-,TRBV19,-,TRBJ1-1,CASSTAWRTEAFF
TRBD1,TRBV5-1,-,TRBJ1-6,CASSLATGTGENSPLHF
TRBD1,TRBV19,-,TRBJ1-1,CASSIRGGTGGAHTEAFF
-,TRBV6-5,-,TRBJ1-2,CASRETGDYGYTF
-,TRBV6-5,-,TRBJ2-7,CASSYDWGRYEQYF
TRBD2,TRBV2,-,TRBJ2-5,CASSTSGGAEETQYF
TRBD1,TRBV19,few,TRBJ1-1,CASIPTGAPVVAFF
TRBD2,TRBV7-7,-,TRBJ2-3,CASSSGLAGGTDTQYF
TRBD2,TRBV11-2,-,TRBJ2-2,CASSLDGLAANTGELFF
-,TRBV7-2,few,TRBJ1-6,CASRPQGSSYNSPLHF
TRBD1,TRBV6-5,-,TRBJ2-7,CASSPGTGVSYEQYF
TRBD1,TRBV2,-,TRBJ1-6,CASNSQGANNSPLHF
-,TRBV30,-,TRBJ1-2,CAWSPVRVTF
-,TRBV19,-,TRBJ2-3,CASSIGTASTDTQYF
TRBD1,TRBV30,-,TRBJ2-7,CAWTPGQGVGYEQYF
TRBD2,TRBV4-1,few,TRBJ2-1,CASSQELSGTSNEQFF
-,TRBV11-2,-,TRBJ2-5,CASSLASGSQGETQYF
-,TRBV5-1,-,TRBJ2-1,CASSFPEVAVSYNEQFF
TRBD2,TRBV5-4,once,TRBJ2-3,CASSRPPTGTSGTDTQYF
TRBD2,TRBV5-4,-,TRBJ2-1,CASSNKLAGAYNEQFF
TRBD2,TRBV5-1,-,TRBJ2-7,CASTPEGGRFAEQYF
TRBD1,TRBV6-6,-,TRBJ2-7,CASSYEGAQYEQYF
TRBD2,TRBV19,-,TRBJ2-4,CARAGTSGRWGKNIQYF
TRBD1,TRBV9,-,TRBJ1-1,CASSVAGGAFTEAFF